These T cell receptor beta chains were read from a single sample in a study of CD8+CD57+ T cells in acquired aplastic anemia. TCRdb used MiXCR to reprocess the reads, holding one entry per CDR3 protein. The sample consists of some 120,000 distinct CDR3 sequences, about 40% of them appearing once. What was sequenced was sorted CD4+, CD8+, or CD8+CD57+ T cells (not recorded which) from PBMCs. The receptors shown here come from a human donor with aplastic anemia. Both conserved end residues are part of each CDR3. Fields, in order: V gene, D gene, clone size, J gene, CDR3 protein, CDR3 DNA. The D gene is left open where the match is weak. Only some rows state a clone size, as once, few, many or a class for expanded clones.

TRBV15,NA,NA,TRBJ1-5,CATSDGVLNQPQHF,TGTGCCACCTCAGATGGGGTACTCAATCAGCCCCAGCATTTT
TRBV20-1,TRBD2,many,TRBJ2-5,CSARPFRTSGKETQYF,TGCAGTGCTAGACCCTTCAGGACTAGCGGGAAGGAGACCCAGTACTTC
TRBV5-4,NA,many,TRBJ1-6,CASSPGGTYNSPLHF,TGTGCCAGCAGCCCGGGGGGCACTTATAATTCACCCCTCCACTTT
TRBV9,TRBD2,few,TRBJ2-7,CASSASLADEQYF,TGTGCCAGCAGCGCATCACTAGCGGACGAGCAGTACTTC
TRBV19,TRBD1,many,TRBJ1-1,CASSKTGGAMNTEAFF,TGTGCCAGTAGTAAGACAGGGGGCGCGATGAACACTGAAGCTTTCTTT
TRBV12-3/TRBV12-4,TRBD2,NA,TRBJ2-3,CASSSRLAGAGTDTQYF,TGTGCCAGCAGTTCCAGACTAGCGGGGGCTGGCACAGATACGCAGTATTTT
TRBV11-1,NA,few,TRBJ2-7,CASSFSSSGNTYEQYF,TGTGCCAGCAGCTTTAGCTCCTCAGGGAATACCTACGAGCAGTACTTC
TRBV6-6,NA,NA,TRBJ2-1,CASSYGDNYNEQFF,TGTGCCAGCAGTTACGGGGACAACTACAATGAGCAGTTCTTC
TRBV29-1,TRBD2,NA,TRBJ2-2,CSVVAGEGTGELFF,TGCAGCGTTGTAGCGGGAGAGGGCACCGGGGAGCTGTTTTTT
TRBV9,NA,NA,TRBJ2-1,CASTSTRGSYNEQFF,TGTGCCAGCACCTCGACTAGAGGTTCCTACAATGAGCAGTTCTTC
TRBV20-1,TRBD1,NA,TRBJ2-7,CSARDRDRVSYEQYF,TGCAGTGCTAGGGACCGGGACAGGGTCTCCTACGAGCAGTACTTC
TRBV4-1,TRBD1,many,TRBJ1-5,CASSQGDRNNQPQHF,TGCGCCAGCAGCCAAGGGGACAGGAACAATCAGCCCCAGCATTTT
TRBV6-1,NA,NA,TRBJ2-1,CASSPLWGSNNGQFF,TGTGCCAGCAGTCCCCTTTGGGGGTCGAACAATGGGCAGTTCTTC
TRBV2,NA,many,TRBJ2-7,CASTPPKTFSYEQYF,TGTGCCAGCACCCCACCCAAGACATTTTCCTACGAGCAGTACTTC
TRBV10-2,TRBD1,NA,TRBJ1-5,CASSRDSPQHF,TGCGCCAGCAGTCGGGACAGTCCCCAGCATTTT
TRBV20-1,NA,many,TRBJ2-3,CSAPLASTDTQYF,TGCAGTGCTCCTCTAGCGAGCACAGATACGCAGTATTTT
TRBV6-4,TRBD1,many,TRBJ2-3,CASSDRATDTQYF,TGTGCCAGCAGCGACAGGGCAACAGATACGCAGTATTTT
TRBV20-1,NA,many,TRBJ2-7,CSVGRTGFGSGQYF,TGCAGCGTAGGCCGTACAGGGTTTGGGTCCGGGCAGTACTTC
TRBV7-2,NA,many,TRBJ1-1,CASSTPQSRYTEAFF,TGTGCCAGCAGCACCCCCCAGAGTCGATACACTGAAGCTTTCTTT
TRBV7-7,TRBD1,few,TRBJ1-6,CASSSGQGVNSPLHF,TGTGCTAGCAGCTCAGGACAGGGGGTTAATTCACCCCTCCACTTT
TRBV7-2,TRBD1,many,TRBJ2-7,CASSSGTGVTYEQYF,TGTGCCAGCAGCTCCGGGACAGGGGTCACCTACGAGCAGTACTTC
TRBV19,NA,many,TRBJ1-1,CASTPPGGPVTEAFF,TGTGCCAGTACTCCCCCGGGTGGCCCAGTAACTGAAGCTTTCTTT
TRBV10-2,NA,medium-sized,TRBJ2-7,CASSEIGQAYEQYF,TGCGCCAGCAGTGAGATAGGACAAGCCTACGAGCAGTACTTC
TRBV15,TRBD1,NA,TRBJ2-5,CATSRVGQETQYF,TGTGCCACCAGCAGAGTGGGACAGGAGACCCAGTACTTC
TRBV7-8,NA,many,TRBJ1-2,CASSPAGSSYGYTF,TGTGCCAGCAGCCCTGCCGGTAGTAGCTATGGCTACACCTTC
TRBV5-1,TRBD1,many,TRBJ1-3,CASSLGRTGRSGNTIYF,TGCGCCAGCAGCTTGGGAAGGACAGGACGCTCTGGAAACACCATATATTTT
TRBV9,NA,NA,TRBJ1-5,CASNSWGNQPQHF,TGTGCCAGCAACTCTTGGGGCAATCAGCCCCAGCATTTT
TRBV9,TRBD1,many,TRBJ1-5,CASSEGAGMAQPQHF,TGTGCCAGCAGCGAGGGGGCAGGGATGGCTCAGCCCCAGCATTTT
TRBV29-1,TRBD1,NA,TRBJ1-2,CSVLGQGYGYTF,TGCAGCGTCCTAGGACAGGGCTATGGCTACACCTTC
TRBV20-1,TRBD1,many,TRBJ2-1,CSAHRTGDMGNEQFF,TGCAGTGCTCACCGGACAGGGGATATGGGGAATGAGCAGTTCTTC
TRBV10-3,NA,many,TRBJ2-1,CASTQKNEQFF,TGTGCCTCCACCCAAAAGAATGAGCAGTTCTTC
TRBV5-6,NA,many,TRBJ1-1,CASSLGGSNTEAFF,TGTGCCAGCAGCTTGGGGGGCTCAAACACTGAAGCTTTCTTT
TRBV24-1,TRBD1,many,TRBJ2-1,CATSDSDRGRYNEQFF,TGTGCCACCAGTGACTCGGACAGGGGGAGGTACAATGAGCAGTTCTTC
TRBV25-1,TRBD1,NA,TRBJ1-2,CASSETGTGANYGYTF,TGTGCCAGCAGTGAGACCGGGACAGGGGCTAACTATGGCTACACCTTC
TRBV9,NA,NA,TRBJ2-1,CASSTSGYEQLF,TGTGCCAGCAGCACTTCAGGGTATGAGCAGCTCTTC
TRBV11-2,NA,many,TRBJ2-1,CASSSGGSTNEQFF,TGTGCCAGCAGCTCCGGGGGTAGCACGAATGAGCAGTTCTTC
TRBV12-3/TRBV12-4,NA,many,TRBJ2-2,CASSRGATGELFF,TGTGCCAGCTCGAGAGGGGCCACCGGGGAGCTGTTTTTT
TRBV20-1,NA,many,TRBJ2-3,CSARDKEKSLYTQYF,TGCAGTGCTAGAGATAAGGAAAAGTCGCTGTATACGCAGTATTTT
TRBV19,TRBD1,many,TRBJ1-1,CASSKGTGYVEAFF,TGTGCCAGTAGTAAGGGGACAGGGTATGTTGAAGCTTTCTTT
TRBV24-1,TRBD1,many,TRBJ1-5,CATSDGTGINQPQHF,TGTGCCACCAGTGACGGGACAGGGATCAATCAGCCCCAGCATTTT
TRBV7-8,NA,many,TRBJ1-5,CASSSGNQPQHF,TGTGCCAGCAGCTCCGGGAATCAGCCCCAGCATTTT
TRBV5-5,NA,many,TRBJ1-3,CASSLGPTSGNTIYF,TGTGCCAGCAGCTTGGGACCGACCTCTGGAAACACCATATATTTT
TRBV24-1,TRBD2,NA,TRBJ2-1,CATAGLAGGLFF,TGTGCCACCGCGGGACTAGCGGGGGGTCTGTTCTTC
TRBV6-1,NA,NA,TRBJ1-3,CASSDFASSGNTIYF,TGTGCCAGCAGTGACTTCGCGAGCTCTGGAAACACCATATATTTT
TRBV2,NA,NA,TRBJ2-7,CASSLLRDWSSYEQYF,TGTGCCAGCAGCCTTCTCCGGGACTGGAGCTCCTACGAGCAGTACTTC
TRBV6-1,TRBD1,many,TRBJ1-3,CASSVQGPSGNTIYF,TGTGCCAGCAGCGTACAGGGGCCCTCTGGAAACACCATATATTTT
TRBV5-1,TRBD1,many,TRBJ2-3,CASSPGQGGTDTQYF,TGCGCCAGCAGCCCGGGACAGGGGGGGACAGATACGCAGTATTTT
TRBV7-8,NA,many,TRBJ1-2,CASSFLTRPPYGYTF,TGTGCCAGCAGCTTTCTGACCCGTCCCCCCTATGGCTACACCTTC
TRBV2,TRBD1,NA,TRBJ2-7,CASSGRGTGGYEQYF,TGTGCCAGCAGTGGGAGGGGGACAGGGGGCTACGAGCAGTACTTC